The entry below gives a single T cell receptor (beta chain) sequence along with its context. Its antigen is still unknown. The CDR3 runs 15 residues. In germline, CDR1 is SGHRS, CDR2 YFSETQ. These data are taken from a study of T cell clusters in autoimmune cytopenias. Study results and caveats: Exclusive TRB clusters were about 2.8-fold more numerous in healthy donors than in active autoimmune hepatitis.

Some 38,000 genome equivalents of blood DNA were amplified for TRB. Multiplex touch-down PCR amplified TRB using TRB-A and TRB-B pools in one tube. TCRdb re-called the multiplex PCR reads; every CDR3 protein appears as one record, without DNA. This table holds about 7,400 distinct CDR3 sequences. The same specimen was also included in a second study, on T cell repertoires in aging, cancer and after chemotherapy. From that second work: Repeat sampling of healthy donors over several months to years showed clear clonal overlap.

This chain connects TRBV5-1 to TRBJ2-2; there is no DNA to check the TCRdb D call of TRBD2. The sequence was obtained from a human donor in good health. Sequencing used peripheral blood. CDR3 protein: CASSLDGLEAGELFF.